The 23 T cell receptor beta chains reported below all come from one sample, sequenced in a study of shared clonotypes between healthy human individuals. The assay was immunoSEQ multiplex PCR, and TCRdb's table has in-frame clones only and misses some. The table lists hundreds of thousands of clones, around 67% of them singletons. Input material: memory CD4+ T cells sorted from blood. Subset here: CD45RA-negative fraction. Source of these receptors: a woman aged 25 to 39 in good health.

The rearrangement joins TRBV5-1 to TRBJ2-1, with 7 positions matching TRBD2. Germline-derived CDR1 and CDR2 are SGHRS and YFSETQ. The ends lost 3 bases at V and 0 bases at J; junction bases unmatched: 6. The CDR3 length is 16 residues. CDR3 region: CASSWETSSSYNEQFF. DNA for the CDR3: TGCGCCAGCAGCTGGGAGACTAGCTCCTCCTACAATGAGCAGTTCTTC.

The chain is built from TRBV7-6 and TRBJ2-1; TRBD2 matches 7 bases. Trimming at V came to 8 bases and at J to 8 bases, leaving 9 bases not matched to a gene. This CDR3 has 13 residues. Per germline, CDR1 SGHVS and CDR2 FNYEAQ. The CDR3 DNA reads TGTGCCAGCGGGCGGGAGAATGAGGATGAGCAGTTCTTC. Protein: CASGRENEDEQFF.

The chain has TRBV5-1 and TRBJ1-5; TRBD1 matches 9 bases. Germline CDR1 is SGHRS and CDR2 is YFSETQ. The trim removed 5 bases at V and 3 bases at J, leaving 9 bases unmatched. This CDR3 is 16 amino acids long. The CDR3 DNA reads TGCGCCAGCAGTTCGCCGGGACAGGGTATCAATCAGCCCCAGCATTTT. Amino acid sequence: CASSSPGQGINQPQHF.

The chain carries TRBV7-9 and TRBJ2-1; 9 nucleotides align to TRBD1. Trimming cost V 1 base and J 8 bases; bases outside gene matches: 9. This CDR3 contains 16 residues. Germline V CDR1 and CDR2: SEHNR, FQNEAQ (reference sequence). The CDR3 coding sequence is TGTGCCAGCAGCTTAGGGGACAGGGTTTCGCACCATGAGCAGTTCTTC. It encodes CASSLGDRVSHHEQFF.

The chain uses TRBV5-1 and TRBJ2-1; D is possibly TRBD2 (5 bases). In germline, CDR1 is SGHRS, CDR2 YFSETQ. Deletions cut 0 bases from V and 1 base from J, with 8 bases between. The CDR3 runs 15 residues. The CDR3 loop is CASSLGGESYNEQFF. The CDR3 bases are TGCGCCAGCAGCTTGGGTGGGGAGTCCTACAATGAGCAGTTCTTC. The full variable domain, with the rest looked up from reference TRBV5-1 and TRBJ2-1, is KAGVTQTPRYLIKTRGQQVTLSCSPISGHRSVSWYQQTPGQGLQFLFEYFSETQRNKGNFPGRFSGRQFSNSRSEMNVSTLELGDSALYLCASSLGGESYNEQFFGPGTRLTVL.

V is TRBV6-1 and J is TRBJ2-7; TRBD1 is a possible D gene (5 bases). The germline gives CDR1 MNHNS, CDR2 SASEGT. The germline V and J ends were trimmed by 2 bases and 0 bases, with 8 bases remaining between them. The CDR3 length is 14 residues. Written as DNA, the CDR3 is TGTGCCAGCAGTGAATTTCAGGGCTCCTACGAGCAGTACTTC. Residues: CASSEFQGSYEQYF.

This clone has only a few counts. The chain has TRBV25-1 and TRBJ1-4; 12 bases line up with TRBD1. Unmatched junction bases numbered 4, after V lost 4 bases and J lost 7 bases. The CDR3 spans 15 residues. CDR1 MGHDK and CDR2 SYGVNS come from the germline V gene. CDR3 sequence (DNA): TGTGCCAGCAGTGCAGGGACAGGGGGCTTTGAAAAACTGTTTTTT. Translated, it gives CASSAGTGGFEKLFF.

The chain carries TRBV5-6 and TRBJ1-3; 8 bases line up with TRBD1. This CDR3 contains 16 residues. Germline trimming cut 0 bases from V and 3 bases from J; bases unmatched to any gene: 5. CDR1 SGHDT and CDR2 YYEEEE come from the germline V gene. CDR3 bases: TGTGCCAGCAGCTTGGGACAGGGGTATATTGGAAACACCATATATTTT. Protein: CASSLGQGYIGNTIYF.

Here the CDR3 DNA reads TGTGCCAGCAGTTACGACAGCGCAACTAATGAAAAACTGTTTTTT. Protein: CASSYDSATNEKLFF. J is TRBJ1-4 and V is TRBV28; TRBD1 might be the D (5 bases). Germline V lookup: CDR1 MDHEN, CDR2 SYDVKM. V shed 4 bases and J shed 0 bases, with 9 bases lying between them. CDR3 length: 15 amino acids.

This clone was counted between two and nine times. The V and J genes are TRBV19 and TRBJ2-3; D unclear. This CDR3 has 14 amino acids. The ends were cut back, 10 bases at V and 0 bases at J, with 14 bases in the middle. Germline V gene data show CDR1 as LNHDA and CDR2 as SQIVND (reference sequence). The CDR3 loop reads CATHDGSSTDTQYF. DNA for the CDR3: TGTGCCACTCATGACGGATCTAGCACAGATACGCAGTATTTT.

V gene TRBV6-1 combines with J gene TRBJ1-4; D is possibly TRBD1 (5 bases). Germline loops: CDR1 MNHNS, CDR2 SASEGT. V was trimmed by 4 bases and J by 3 bases, leaving 6 bases between them. CDR3 length: 13 residues. CDR3 bases: TGTGCCAGCAGTGCAGGGCCTAATGAAAAACTGTTTTTT. This encodes CASSAGPNEKLFF.

The V gene is TRBV5-6, the J gene TRBJ2-3; no reliable D call. The germline V and J ends were trimmed by 0 bases and 8 bases, with 7 bases remaining between them. The CDR3 covers 12 residues. Germline V gene lookup returns CDR1 SGHDT and CDR2 YYEEEE. CDR3 DNA: TGTGCCAGCAGCTTGGGCGGAGTTACGCAGTATTTT. Its protein is CASSLGGVTQYF.

This clone has more than one count but fewer than ten. V is TRBV9 and J is TRBJ2-3; D might be TRBD1 (6 bases). V shed 2 bases and J shed 3 bases, with 13 bases lying between them. Germline lookup yields CDR1 SGDLS and CDR2 YYNGEE. The CDR3 extends over 15 amino acids. CDR3 in amino acids: CASSVVTGVTDTQYF. DNA of the CDR3: TGTGCCAGCAGCGTGGTGACAGGAGTTACAGATACGCAGTATTTT.

This clone occurred once. Other DNA sequences within the sample encode an identical CDR3. The chain joins TRBV28 to TRBJ2-7; unclear D gene. Trimming took off 6 bases at V and 2 bases at J, with 8 bases between the two ends. There are 12 residues in the CDR3. Germline V gene data show CDR1 as MDHEN and CDR2 as SYDVKM. CDR3 sequence: CASRTYTYEQYF. In nucleotides, the CDR3 is TGTGCCAGCAGAACCTACACCTACGAGCAGTACTTC.

The chain recombines TRBV5-1 with TRBJ2-2; unclear D gene. Per germline, CDR1 SGHRS and CDR2 YFSETQ. The CDR3 has 16 residues. Trimming stripped 6 bases from V and 4 bases from J, with 19 bases between. The CDR3 bases are TGCGCCAGCAACTTCGATCTGGGGTTGGGCACCGGGGAGCTGTTTTTT. Amino acids: CASNFDLGLGTGELFF.

As regards this clone: The sample holds other DNA sequences that translate to the same CDR3. The chain has TRBV30 and TRBJ1-3; unclear D gene. This CDR3 is 12 amino acids long. Germline assignment: CDR1 GTSNPN and CDR2 SVGIG (reference sequence). Trimming pared 0 bases from V and 2 bases from J, leaving 2 bases between. As DNA, the CDR3 is TGTGCCTGGAGTGTAGCTGGAAACACCATATATTTT. It translates to CAWSVAGNTIYF.

The J gene is TRBJ2-5, the V gene TRBV7-7, with unresolved D. V was cut by 2 bases and J by 1 base, with 8 bases left in between. Germline assignment: CDR1 SSHAT and CDR2 FNYEAQ (reference sequence). This CDR3 spans 14 amino acids. In DNA, the CDR3 is TGTGCCAGCAGCTTATTGACGAGCCAAGAGACCCAGTACTTC. Translating gives CASSLLTSQETQYF.

This sequence joins TRBV28 and TRBJ1-1; the match to TRBD1 covers 9 bases. This CDR3 region has 13 residues. With V trimmed by 5 bases and J by 11 bases, 9 bases remained unmatched. Germline loops: CDR1 MDHEN, CDR2 SYDVKM. In DNA, the CDR3 is TGTGCCAGCAGTCCGTGGACAGGGGTTGAGGCTTTCTTT. Translation gives CASSPWTGVEAFF.

The V and J genes are TRBV7-2 and TRBJ2-2, with D possibly being TRBD1 (5 bases). Germline lookup yields CDR1 SGHTA and CDR2 FQGNSA. The CDR3 has 19 amino acids. V lost 5 bases and J 0 bases, leaving 22 bases between the germline ends. CDR3 DNA sequence: TGTGCCAGCAGCGCCCCTCTGGGGCGCGGTAGTACGAACACCGGGGAGCTGTTTTTT. This translates into CASSAPLGRGSTNTGELFF.

V and J are TRBV6-1 and TRBJ2-3; 11 positions match TRBD2. CDR1 is MNHNS and CDR2 is SASEGT in the germline V gene. This CDR3 comprises 13 residues. The ends lost 6 bases at V and 5 bases at J; junction bases unmatched: 1. This CDR3 is CASRLAGVDTQYF. The CDR3 bases are TGTGCCAGCAGACTAGCGGGAGTAGATACGCAGTATTTT.

This clone has more than one count but fewer than ten. V and J are TRBV28 and TRBJ1-5, with TRBD1 matching over 7 bases. Unmatched junction bases numbered 7, after V lost 7 bases and J lost 16 bases. The CDR3 sequence is 10 residues long. The V gene's germline CDR1 is MDHEN and CDR2 SYDVKM. CDR3 bases: TGTGCCAGCATTGGGGACAGCCTTCATTTT. The encoded protein is CASIGDSLHF.

The V gene is TRBV28, the J gene TRBJ1-2; D may be TRBD1 (6 bases). V was trimmed by 4 bases and J by 13 bases, leaving 19 bases between them. This CDR3 has 13 residues. CDR1 and CDR2 from the germline V gene are MDHEN and SYDVKM. The CDR3 region is CASSSPPGVSCTF. The CDR3 coding sequence is TGTGCCAGCAGTTCCCCCCCAGGGGTTTCTTGCACCTTC.

The rearrangement joins TRBV19 to TRBJ1-5, with 7 bases aligning to TRBD1. J lost 0 bases, V lost 4 bases, and 6 bases had no gene match. The germline CDR1 and CDR2 sequences are LNHDA and SQIVND (reference sequence). The CDR3 extends over 16 amino acids. The CDR3 loop is CASSTRQGNSNQPQHF. In DNA, the CDR3 is TGTGCCAGTAGTACACGACAGGGTAATAGCAATCAGCCCCAGCATTTT.